The clone carrying this T cell receptor (beta chain) was seen only a few times. The antigen remains unidentified. This entry is derived from a study of blood T cells in healthy people across ages. Study findings and constraints: While age rose, TCR beta diversity per million T cells dropped in a roughly linear way. The diversity estimates, figures obtained from one million T cells, were considered underestimates.

The junction had 4 bases not matched to a gene; V was cut back by 6 bases and J by 4 bases. Germline V lookup: CDR1 MNHEY, CDR2 SVGAGI. This CDR3 spans 15 amino acids. With a J-beta primer mix and a sample-barcoded 5' primer, a second PCR ran roughly 6 to 11 cycles. Every single cDNA molecule received a tag from a template-switch adaptor with 12 random nucleotides. MiXCR, applied by TCRdb to the 5' RACE reads, yields one record per CDR3 protein. The table shows about 720,000 distinct CDR3 sequences, with approximately 21% occurring only once. The sequencing input was blood. The J gene is TRBJ2-1, the V gene TRBV6-5; 12 bases agree with TRBD2. The sequence was collected from a man between 65 and 79 years old in good health. The CDR3 region has the DNA TGTGCCAGCAGACGGACTAGCGGGACTTACAATGAGCAGTTCTTC. Amino acid sequence: CASRRTSGTYNEQFF.